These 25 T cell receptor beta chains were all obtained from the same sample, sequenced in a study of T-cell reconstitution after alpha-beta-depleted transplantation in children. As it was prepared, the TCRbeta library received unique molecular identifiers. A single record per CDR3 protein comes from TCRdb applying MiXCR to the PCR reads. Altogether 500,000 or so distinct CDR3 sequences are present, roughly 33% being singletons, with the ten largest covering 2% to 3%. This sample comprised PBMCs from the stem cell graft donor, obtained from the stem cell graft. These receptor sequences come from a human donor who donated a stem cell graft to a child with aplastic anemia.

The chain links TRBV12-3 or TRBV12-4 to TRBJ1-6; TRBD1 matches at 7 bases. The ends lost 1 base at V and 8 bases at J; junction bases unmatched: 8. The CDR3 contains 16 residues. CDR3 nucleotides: TGTGCCAGCAGTTTAGGGCATCGGGACAGTTATTCACCCCTCCACTTT. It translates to CASSLGHRDSYSPLHF.

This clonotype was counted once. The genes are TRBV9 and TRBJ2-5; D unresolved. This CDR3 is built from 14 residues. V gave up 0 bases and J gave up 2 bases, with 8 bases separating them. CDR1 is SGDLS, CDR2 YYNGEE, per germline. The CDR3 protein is CASSVGVLQETQYF. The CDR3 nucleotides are TGTGCCAGCAGCGTAGGGGTACTTCAAGAGACCCAGTACTTC. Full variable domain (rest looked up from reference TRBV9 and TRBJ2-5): DSGVTQTPKHLITATGQRVTLRCSPRSGDLSVYWYQQSLDQGLQFLIQYYNGEERAKGNILERFSAQQFPDLHSELNLSSLELGDSALYFCASSVGVLQETQYFGPGTRLLVL.

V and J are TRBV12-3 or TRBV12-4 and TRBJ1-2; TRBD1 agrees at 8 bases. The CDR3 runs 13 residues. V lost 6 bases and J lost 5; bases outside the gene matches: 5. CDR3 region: CASSRQGRYGYTF. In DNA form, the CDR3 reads TGTGCCAGCAGCAGACAGGGGAGGTATGGCTACACCTTC.

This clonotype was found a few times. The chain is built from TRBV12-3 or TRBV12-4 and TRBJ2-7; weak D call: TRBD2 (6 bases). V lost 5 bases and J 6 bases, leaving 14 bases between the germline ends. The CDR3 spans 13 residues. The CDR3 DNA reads TGTGCCAGCAGTCGGGACTTCGGTGGCGAGCAGTACGTC. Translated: CASSRDFGGEQYV.

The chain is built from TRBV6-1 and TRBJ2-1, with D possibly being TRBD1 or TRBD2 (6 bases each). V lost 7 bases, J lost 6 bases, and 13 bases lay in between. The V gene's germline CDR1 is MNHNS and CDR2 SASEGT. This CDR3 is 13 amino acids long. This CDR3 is CASKSGGGNEQFF. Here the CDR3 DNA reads TGTGCCAGCAAGAGCGGAGGGGGCAATGAGCAGTTCTTC.

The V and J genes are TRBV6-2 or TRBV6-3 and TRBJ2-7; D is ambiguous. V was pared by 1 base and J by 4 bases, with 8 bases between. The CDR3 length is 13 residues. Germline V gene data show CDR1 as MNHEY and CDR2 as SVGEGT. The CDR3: CASSYWERYEQYF. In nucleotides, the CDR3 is TGTGCCAGCAGTTACTGGGAACGATACGAGCAGTACTTC.

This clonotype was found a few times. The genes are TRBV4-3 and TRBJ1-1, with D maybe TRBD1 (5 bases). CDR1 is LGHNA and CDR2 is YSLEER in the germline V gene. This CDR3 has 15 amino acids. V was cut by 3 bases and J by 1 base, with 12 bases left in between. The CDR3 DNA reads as TGCGCCAGCAGCCACGTATACGGGGGGAACACTGAAGCTTTCTTT. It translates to CASSHVYGGNTEAFF.

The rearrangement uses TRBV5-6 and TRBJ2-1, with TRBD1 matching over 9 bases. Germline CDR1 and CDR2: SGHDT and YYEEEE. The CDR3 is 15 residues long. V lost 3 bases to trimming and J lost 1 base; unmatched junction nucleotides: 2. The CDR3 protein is CASSWDRASYNEQFF. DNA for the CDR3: TGTGCCAGCAGCTGGGACAGGGCATCCTACAATGAGCAGTTCTTC.

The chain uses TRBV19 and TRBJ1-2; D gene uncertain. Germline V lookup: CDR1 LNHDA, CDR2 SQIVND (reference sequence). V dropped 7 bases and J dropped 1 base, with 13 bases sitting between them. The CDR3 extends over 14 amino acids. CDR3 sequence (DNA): TGTGCCAGTAAAGCACTCACCGTTAACTATGGCTACACCTTC. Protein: CASKALTVNYGYTF.

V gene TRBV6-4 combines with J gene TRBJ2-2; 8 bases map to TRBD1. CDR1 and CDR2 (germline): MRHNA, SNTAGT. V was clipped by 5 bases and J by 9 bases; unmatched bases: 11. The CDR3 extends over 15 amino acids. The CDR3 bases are TGTGCCAGCAGTCCCTCCGGGACAGGCTTACGGGAGCTGTTTTTT. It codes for CASSPSGTGLRELFF.

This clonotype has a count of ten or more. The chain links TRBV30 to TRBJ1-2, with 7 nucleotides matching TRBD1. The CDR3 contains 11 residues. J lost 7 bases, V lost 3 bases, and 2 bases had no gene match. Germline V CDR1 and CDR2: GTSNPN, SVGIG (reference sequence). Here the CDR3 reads CAWRGGGGYTF. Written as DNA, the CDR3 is TGTGCCTGGAGAGGGGGCGGTGGCTACACCTTC.

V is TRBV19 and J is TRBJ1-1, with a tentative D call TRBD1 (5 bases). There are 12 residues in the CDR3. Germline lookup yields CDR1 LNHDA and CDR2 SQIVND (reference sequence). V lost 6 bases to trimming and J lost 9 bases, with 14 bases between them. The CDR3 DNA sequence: TGTGCCAGTAGCCCGCCGGGACCTAAAGCTTTCTTT. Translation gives CASSPPGPKAFF.

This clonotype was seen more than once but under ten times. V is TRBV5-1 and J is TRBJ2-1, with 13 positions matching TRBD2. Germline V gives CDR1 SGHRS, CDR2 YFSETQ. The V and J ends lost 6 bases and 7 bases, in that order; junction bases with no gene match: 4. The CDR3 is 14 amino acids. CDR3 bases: TGCGCCAGCACCGGGACTAGCGGGATAAATGAGCAGTTCTTC. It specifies CASTGTSGINEQFF.

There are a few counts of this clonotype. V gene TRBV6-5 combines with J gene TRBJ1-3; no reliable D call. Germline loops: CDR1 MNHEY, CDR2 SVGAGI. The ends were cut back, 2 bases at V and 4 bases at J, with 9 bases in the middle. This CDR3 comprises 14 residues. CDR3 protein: CASSYDTSGNTIYF. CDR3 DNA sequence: TGTGCCAGCAGTTACGATACAAGCGGAAACACCATATATTTT.

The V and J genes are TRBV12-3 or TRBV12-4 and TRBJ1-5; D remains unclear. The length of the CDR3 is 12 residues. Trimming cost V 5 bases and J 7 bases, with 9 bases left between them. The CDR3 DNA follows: TGTGCCAGCAGTCCACTGGGGCAGCCCCAGCATTTT. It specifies CASSPLGQPQHF.

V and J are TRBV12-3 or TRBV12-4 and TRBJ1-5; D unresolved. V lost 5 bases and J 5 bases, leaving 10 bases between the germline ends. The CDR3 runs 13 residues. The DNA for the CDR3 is TGTGCCAGCAGTCGAACTACCGATCAGCCCCAGCATTTT. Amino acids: CASSRTTDQPQHF.

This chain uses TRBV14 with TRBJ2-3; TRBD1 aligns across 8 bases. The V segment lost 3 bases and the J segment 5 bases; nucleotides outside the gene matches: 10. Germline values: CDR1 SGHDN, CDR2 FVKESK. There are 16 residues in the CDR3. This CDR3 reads CASSQTFGTGEDTQYF. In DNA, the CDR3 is TGTGCCAGCAGCCAGACGTTCGGGACAGGAGAAGATACGCAGTATTTT.

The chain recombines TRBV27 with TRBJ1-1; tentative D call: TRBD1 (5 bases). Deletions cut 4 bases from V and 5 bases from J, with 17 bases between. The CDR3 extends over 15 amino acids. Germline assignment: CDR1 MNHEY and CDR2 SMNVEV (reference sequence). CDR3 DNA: TGTGCCAGCAGTTCCCTAGGGGCGGGAATGACTGAAGCTTTCTTT. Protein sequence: CASSSLGAGMTEAFF.

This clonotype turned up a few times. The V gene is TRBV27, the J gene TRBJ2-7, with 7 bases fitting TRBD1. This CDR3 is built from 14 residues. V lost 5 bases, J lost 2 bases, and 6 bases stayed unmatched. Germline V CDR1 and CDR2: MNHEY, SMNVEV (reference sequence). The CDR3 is CASSATGQAYEQYV. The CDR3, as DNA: TGTGCCAGCAGTGCAACCGGACAGGCCTACGAGCAGTACGTC.

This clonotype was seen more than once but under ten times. Written as DNA, the CDR3 is TGTGCCAGCAGCATCTTAATAGCGGGGCGGGAGACCCAGTACTTC. Protein: CASSILIAGRETQYF. V usage is TRBV28 and J usage is TRBJ2-5; 8 positions match TRBD2. V shed 6 bases, J shed 5 bases, and the junction held 11 bases outside the gene matches. Germline V gene sequence: CDR1 MDHEN, CDR2 SYDVKM. The CDR3 length is 15 residues.

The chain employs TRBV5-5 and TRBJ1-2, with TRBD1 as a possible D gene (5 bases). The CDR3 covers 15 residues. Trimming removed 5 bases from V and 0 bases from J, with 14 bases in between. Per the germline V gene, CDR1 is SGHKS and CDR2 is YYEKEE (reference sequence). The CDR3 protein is CASSAGTVSNYGYTF. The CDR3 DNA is TGTGCCAGCAGTGCCGGGACGGTTTCTAACTATGGCTACACCTTC.

The CDR3: CASGVAGTDTQYF. The CDR3 bases are TGCGCCAGCGGGGTAGCCGGCACAGATACGCAGTATTTT. The chain carries TRBV4-1 and TRBJ2-3; D remains ambiguous. Germline lookup yields CDR1 MGHRA and CDR2 YSYEKL. The CDR3 is 13 amino acids. The V and J ends lost 8 bases and 1 base respectively, with 10 bases between them.

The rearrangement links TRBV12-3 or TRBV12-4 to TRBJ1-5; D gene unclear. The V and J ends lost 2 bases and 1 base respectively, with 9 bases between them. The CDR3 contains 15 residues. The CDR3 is CASSLSGRSNQPQHF. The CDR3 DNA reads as TGTGCCAGCAGTTTATCGGGTAGGAGCAATCAGCCCCAGCATTTT.

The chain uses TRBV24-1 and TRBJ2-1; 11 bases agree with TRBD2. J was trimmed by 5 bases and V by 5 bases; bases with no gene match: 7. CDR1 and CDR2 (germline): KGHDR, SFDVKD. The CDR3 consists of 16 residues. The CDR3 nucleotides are TGTGCCACCAGTGCCGGTAGCGGGAGGGCCGACAATGAGCAGTTCTTC. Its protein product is CATSAGSGRADNEQFF.

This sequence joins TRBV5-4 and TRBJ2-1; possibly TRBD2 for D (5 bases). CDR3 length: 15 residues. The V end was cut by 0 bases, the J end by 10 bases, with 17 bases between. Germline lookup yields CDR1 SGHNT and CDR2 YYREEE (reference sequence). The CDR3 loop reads CASSLDRARGREQFF. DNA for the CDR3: TGTGCCAGCAGCTTGGATCGAGCCCGGGGTCGCGAGCAGTTCTTC.